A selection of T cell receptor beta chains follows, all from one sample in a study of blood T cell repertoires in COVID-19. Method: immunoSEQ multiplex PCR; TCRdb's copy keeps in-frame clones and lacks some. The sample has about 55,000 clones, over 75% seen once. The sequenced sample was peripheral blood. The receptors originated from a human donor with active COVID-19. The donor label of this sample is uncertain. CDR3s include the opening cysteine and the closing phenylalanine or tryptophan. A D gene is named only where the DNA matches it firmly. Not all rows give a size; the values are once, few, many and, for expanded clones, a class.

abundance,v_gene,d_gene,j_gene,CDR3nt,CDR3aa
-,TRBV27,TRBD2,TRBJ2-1,TGTGCCAGCAGTTCGCCGCTGACTAGCGGGATCTACAATGAGCAGTTCTTC,CASSSPLTSGIYNEQFF
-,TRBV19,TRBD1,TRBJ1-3,TGTGCCAGTAGTGTGTCCGGGACAGGGGCTGGAAACACCATATATTTT,CASSVSGTGAGNTIYF
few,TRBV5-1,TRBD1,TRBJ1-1,TGCGCCAGCAGCCCAACAGGGGGCTGGAACACTGAAGCTTTCTTT,CASSPTGGWNTEAFF
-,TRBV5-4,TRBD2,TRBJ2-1,TGTGCCAGCAGCTTGGGACTAGCCGAGATGGAGCAGTTCTTC,CASSLGLAEMEQFF
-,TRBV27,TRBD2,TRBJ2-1,TGTGCCAGCAGTTTAAGGGCAGGGAGGGACGATGAGCAGTTCTTC,CASSLRAGRDDEQFF
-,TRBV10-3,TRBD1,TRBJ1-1,TGTGCCATCAGGTCGACAGGGAAGCCTGCCACTGAAGCTTTCTTT,CAIRSTGKPATEAFF
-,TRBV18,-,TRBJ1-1,TGTGCCAGCTCACCACCGATGAGGACTGAAGCTTTCTTT,CASSPPMRTEAFF
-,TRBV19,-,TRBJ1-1,TGTGCCAGTAGTATCCAGGGCTGGAACACTGAAGCTTTCTTT,CASSIQGWNTEAFF
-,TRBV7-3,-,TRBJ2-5,TGTGCCAGCAGCTCGGGGGTCCAAGAGACCCAGTACTTC,CASSSGVQETQYF
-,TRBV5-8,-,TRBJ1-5,TGTGCCAGCAGCTCACGACAGGTTAATCAGCCCCAGCATTTT,CASSSRQVNQPQHF
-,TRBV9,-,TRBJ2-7,TGTGCCAGCAGCCCCCGTGTGGGCGCGGGCTACGAGCAGTACTTC,CASSPRVGAGYEQYF
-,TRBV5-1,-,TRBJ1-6,TGCGCCAGCAGCTTGGATCGGGGGACGGCCTATAATTCACCCCTCCACTTT,CASSLDRGTAYNSPLHF
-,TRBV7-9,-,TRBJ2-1,TGTGCCAGCAGCTTAGCCGGGACTCACTCCTACAATGAGCAGTTCTTC,CASSLAGTHSYNEQFF